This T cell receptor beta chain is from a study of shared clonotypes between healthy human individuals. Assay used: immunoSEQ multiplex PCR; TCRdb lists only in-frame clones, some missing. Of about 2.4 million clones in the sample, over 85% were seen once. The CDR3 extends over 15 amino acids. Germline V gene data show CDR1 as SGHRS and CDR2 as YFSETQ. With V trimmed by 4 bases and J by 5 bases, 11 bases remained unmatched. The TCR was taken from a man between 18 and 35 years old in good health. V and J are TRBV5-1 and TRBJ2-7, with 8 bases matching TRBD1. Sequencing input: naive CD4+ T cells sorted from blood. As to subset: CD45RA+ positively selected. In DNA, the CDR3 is TGCGCCAGCAGCGTGGGGGCCAGGGGGCCAAACGAGCAGTACTTC. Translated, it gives CASSVGARGPNEQYF.